Given below is one T cell receptor beta chain in context. An input of 0.5 to 1 ug of RNA was subjected to reverse transcription using random hexamers. The method of amplification for TCR beta CDR3 was immunoSEQ multiplex PCR, covering 54 Vbeta and 13 Jbeta. TCRdb analysed the immunoSEQ multiplex PCR reads with MiXCR anew, one entry per CDR3 protein. Of under 200,000 distinct CDR3 sequences listed, 95% to 97% were seen once; the top ten hold around 0.12%. Trimming removed 3 bases at V and 16 bases at J, with 16 bases between. The length of the CDR3 is 12 residues. Germline CDR1 and CDR2: SNHLY and FYNNEI. This sample is drawn from a study of CD8 T cells in Susac syndrome. In the study overall: The Susac syndrome patients that were sequenced included five or six with active disease and under ten in remission. When blood was drawn, the patients with Susac syndrome were therapy-naive, on corticosteroids, or on intravenous immunoglobulin alone.

TEMRA cells were enriched by FACS, while CD8+ and CD4+ T cells were obtained through a negative isolation that was performed magnetically. What was sequenced was CD4+ T cells from PBMCs. The chain employs TRBV2 and TRBJ2-1; no definite D call. The TCR sequence derives from a human donor with Susac syndrome. This CDR3 is CASSDRPEVPFF. The DNA of the CDR3 is TGTGCCAGCAGTGACCGGCCTGAGGTCCCTTTCTTC.